Following are 25 T cell receptor beta chains from one sample sequenced in a study of PD-1 blockade in classical Hodgkin lymphoma. Stated time point: cycle 4 day 1 (C4D1), after more than five weeks of nivolumab. Every patient was affected by relapse after autologous stem cell transplantation, while exposure to brentuximab vedotin was not uniform. Profiling relied on immunoSEQ multiplex PCR, and the TCRdb table lists in-frame clones only, not all of them. The sample has about 96,000 clones; under 95% are singletons. The specimen comprised peripheral blood mononuclear cells (PBMCs), sampled before the fourth cycle of nivolumab. The receptors were sampled from a human donor with classical Hodgkin lymphoma.

V and J are TRBV27 and TRBJ2-7; D remains ambiguous. The CDR3 spans 15 residues. The germline gives CDR1 MNHEY, CDR2 SMNVEV (reference sequence). Trimming removed 6 bases from V and 4 bases from J, with 19 bases in between. Here the CDR3 reads CASRHSSVLEYEQYF. The CDR3, as DNA: TGTGCCAGCAGGCACTCGTCGGTCCTCGAGTACGAGCAGTACTTC.

This chain links TRBV6-5 with TRBJ1-3; no reliable D call. The CDR3 totals 11 residues. The germline V and J ends were trimmed by 6 bases and 5 bases, with 5 bases remaining between them. The germline gives CDR1 MNHEY, CDR2 SVGAGI. The CDR3 sequence is CASRNRNTIYF. CDR3 DNA: TGTGCCAGCAGGAATAGAAACACCATATATTTT.

The gene calls are TRBV9 and TRBJ2-7; 8 nucleotides agree with TRBD2. V was pared by 3 bases and J by 1 base, with 6 bases of the junction left unmatched. Per the germline V gene, CDR1 is SGDLS and CDR2 is YYNGEE. The CDR3 runs to 15 residues. The DNA for the CDR3 is TGTGCCAGCAGCGATAGAGCGGGAGAGTCCTACGAGCAGTACTTC. Protein sequence: CASSDRAGESYEQYF.

This chain links TRBV30 with TRBJ2-1, with 10 bases aligning to TRBD2. Germline CDR1 and CDR2: GTSNPN and SVGIG (reference sequence). CDR3 length equals 16 residues. With V trimmed by 3 bases and J by 0 bases, 5 bases remained unmatched. CDR3 coding DNA: TGTGCCTGGAGAAGGCCTAGCGGGAGCTCCTACAATGAGCAGTTCTTC. As protein: CAWRRPSGSSYNEQFF.

The chain couples TRBV2 to TRBJ1-1; D is unresolved. Germline V gene sequence: CDR1 SNHLY, CDR2 FYNNEI. V lost 6 bases and J 5 bases, leaving 13 bases between the germline ends. The CDR3 is made up of 13 amino acids. As DNA, the CDR3 is TGTGCCAGCAGCGCGACCCGGGGTACTGAAGCTTTCTTT. As protein: CASSATRGTEAFF.

The sample holds one count of this clone. The V and J genes are TRBV7-9 and TRBJ2-1; no definite D call. CDR1 SEHNR and CDR2 FQNEAQ come from the germline V gene (reference sequence). V lost 2 bases and J 0 bases, leaving 11 bases between the germline ends. The CDR3 is 16 residues long. The CDR3 DNA sequence: TGTGCCAGCAGCTTATTTAGTCTGAGCTCCTACAATGAGCAGTTCTTC. This encodes CASSLFSLSSYNEQFF. Variable domain in full (rest from reference TRBV7-9 and TRBJ2-1): DTGVSQNPRHKITKRGQNVTFRCDPISEHNRLYWYRQTLGQGPEFLTYFQNEAQLEKSRLLSDRFSAERPKGSFSTLEIQRTEQGDSAMYLCASSLFSLSSYNEQFFGPGTRLTVL.

This clone was counted a few times. V gene TRBV27 combines with J gene TRBJ1-2, with D tentatively TRBD1 (6 bases). Germline V gives CDR1 MNHEY, CDR2 SMNVEV (reference sequence). CDR3 size: 14 residues. V lost 5 bases, J lost 5 bases, and 15 bases lay in between. For the CDR3, the DNA is TGTGCCAGCAGTCCGACAGGCCTTGTTTATGGCTACACCTTC. Amino acids: CASSPTGLVYGYTF.

The chain links TRBV11-3 to TRBJ1-4, with unresolved D. CDR1 and CDR2 from the germline V gene are SGHNT and YENEEA. V was pared by 3 bases and J by 10 bases, with 12 bases between. This CDR3 is 13 amino acids long. CDR3 residues: CASSLGDSGKLFF. DNA for the CDR3: TGTGCCAGCAGCTTGGGAGACTCCGGAAAACTGTTTTTT.

The V and J genes are TRBV5-1 and TRBJ1-1; D not resolved. This CDR3 region has 15 residues. CDR1 SGHRS and CDR2 YFSETQ come from the germline V gene. The V end was cut by 4 bases, the J end by 2 bases, with 15 bases between. This CDR3 reads CASSPGRVLNTEAFF. Here the CDR3 DNA reads TGCGCCAGCAGCCCGGGGAGAGTTTTAAACACTGAAGCTTTCTTT.

The chain uses TRBV6-1 and TRBJ2-7; perhaps TRBD2 as D (5 bases). V lost 7 bases and J lost 4, with 11 bases in between. The CDR3 spans 12 residues. CDR1 MNHNS and CDR2 SASEGT come from the germline V gene. The CDR3, as DNA: TGTGCCAGCATTAGAGGGCGGTACGAGCAGTACTTC. It codes for CASIRGRYEQYF.

The gene calls are TRBV28 and TRBJ2-3, with no clear D. Germline CDR1 reads MDHEN; CDR2 reads SYDVKM. V gave up 4 bases and J gave up 4 bases, with 12 bases separating them. The CDR3 length is 14 residues. CDR3 loop: CASSSHSFPDTQYF. For the CDR3, the DNA is TGTGCCAGCAGTTCGCATAGTTTTCCAGATACGCAGTATTTT.

This clone has a single count. The chain combines TRBV16 with TRBJ2-7; D gene ambiguous. The germline V gene encodes CDR1 KGHSY and CDR2 FQNENV. This CDR3 region has 12 residues. V shed 0 bases and J shed 4 bases, with 4 bases lying between them. This CDR3 is CASSQSSYEQYF. The CDR3 DNA follows: TGTGCCAGCAGCCAATCATCGTACGAGCAGTACTTC. Variable domain in full (rest from reference TRBV16 and TRBJ2-7): GEEVAQTPKHLVRGEGQKAKLYCAPIKGHSYVFWYQQVLKNEFKFLISFQNENVFDETGMPKERFSAKCLPNSPCSLEIQATKLEDSAVYFCASSQSSYEQYFGPGTRLTVT.

The rearrangement links TRBV18 to TRBJ2-1, with TRBD2 matching over 8 bases. The CDR3 covers 14 residues. Per germline, CDR1 KGHSH and CDR2 LQKENI. V lost 8 bases, J lost 0 bases, and 3 bases stayed unmatched. CDR3 DNA sequence: TGTGCCAGCCGCGGGGGGAGCTCCTACAATGAGCAGTTCTTC. Translation gives CASRGGSSYNEQFF.

The chain carries TRBV27 and TRBJ2-7; TRBD2 matches at 14 bases. CDR1 is MNHEY, CDR2 SMNVEV, per germline (reference sequence). The CDR3 extends over 19 amino acids. Germline trimming cut 6 bases from V and 4 bases from J; bases unmatched to any gene: 17. Written as DNA, the CDR3 is TGTGCCAGCAGCTTACATAAACGAGGGACTAGCGGGGGTGTTTACGAGCAGTACTTC. Protein product: CASSLHKRGTSGGVYEQYF.

The J gene is TRBJ1-1, the V gene TRBV14; a weak D match, TRBD1 (5 bases). V lost 5 bases to trimming and J lost 4 bases, with 23 bases between them. CDR1 is SGHDN, CDR2 FVKESK, per germline. This CDR3 spans 17 amino acids. DNA for the CDR3: TGTGCCAGCAGCTACCGGGGGACGTTGGCCGTCGGCACTGAAGCTTTCTTT. This codes for CASSYRGTLAVGTEAFF.

The gene calls are TRBV6-6 and TRBJ2-7, with D maybe TRBD1 (5 bases). Looked up from germline, CDR1 is MNHNY and CDR2 is SVGAGI (reference sequence). The CDR3 covers 13 residues. Trimming stripped 2 bases from V and 12 bases from J, with 17 bases between. The DNA of the CDR3 is TGTGCCAGCAGTTACACGCAAGGGGATGGTGGGTACTTC. Protein sequence: CASSYTQGDGGYF.

The chain has TRBV6-5 and TRBJ2-7, with D possibly matching TRBD2 (6 bases). This CDR3 is built from 15 residues. With 4 bases removed from V and 4 bases from J, the gap between germline ends came to 17 bases. Per the germline V gene, CDR1 is MNHEY and CDR2 is SVGAGI. The CDR3 region has the DNA TGTGCCAGCAGTTCGTCGCGGGGATATACATACGAGCAGTACTTC. Translating gives CASSSSRGYTYEQYF.

This clone came up once. Other DNA sequences in the same sample also yield this CDR3. J is TRBJ2-7 and V is TRBV9; 7 bases match TRBD2. The CDR3 is 14 residues long. Germline CDR1 is SGDLS and CDR2 is YYNGEE. V lost 0 bases to trimming and J lost 2 bases; unmatched junction nucleotides: 2. CDR3 in DNA: TGTGCCAGCAGCGTAGGGGGGGGTACCTACGAGCAGTACTTC. Translated, it gives CASSVGGGTYEQYF.

This clone is a singleton in its sample. The chain combines TRBV30 with TRBJ2-7; D is perhaps TRBD1 (6 bases). Germline CDR1 GTSNPN, CDR2 SVGIG (reference sequence). This CDR3 spans 14 amino acids. V gave up 3 bases and J gave up 3 bases, with 15 bases separating them. The CDR3 loop is CAWRGTKGYYEQYF. The CDR3 nucleotides are TGTGCCTGGAGAGGGACAAAGGGCTACTACGAGCAGTACTTC.

The J gene is TRBJ2-2, the V gene TRBV10-2, with 10 positions matching TRBD1. J was trimmed by 6 bases and V by 1 base; bases with no gene match: 2. Germline V gene data show CDR1 as WSHSY and CDR2 as SAAADI. The CDR3 runs 15 residues. The CDR3 sequence is CASSEWDRGAGELFF. In DNA form, the CDR3 reads TGCGCCAGCAGTGAGTGGGACAGGGGAGCCGGGGAGCTGTTTTTT.

The rearrangement links TRBV10-1 to TRBJ2-3; a weak D match, TRBD2 (6 bases). The V end was cut by 5 bases, the J end by 4 bases, with 7 bases between. This CDR3 comprises 12 residues. CDR1 is WNHNN, CDR2 SYGVQD, per germline (reference sequence). CDR3 sequence (DNA): TGCGCCAGCAGTAGACTAGCAGATACGCAGTATTTT. Translating it yields CASSRLADTQYF.

V usage is TRBV30 and J usage is TRBJ2-1; TRBD2 matches at 16 bases. The germline CDR1 and CDR2 sequences are GTSNPN and SVGIG (reference sequence). The V segment lost 2 bases and the J segment 2 bases; nucleotides outside the gene matches: 12. The CDR3 is 20 residues long. CDR3 in amino acids: CAWSKFAGTSGRGTYNEQFF. The CDR3 region has the DNA TGTGCCTGGAGTAAGTTCGCTGGGACTAGCGGGAGGGGGACCTACAATGAGCAGTTCTTC.

The J gene is TRBJ2-7, the V gene TRBV30, with D possibly matching TRBD1 (5 bases). Germline V gene sequence: CDR1 GTSNPN, CDR2 SVGIG (reference sequence). The CDR3 extends over 14 amino acids. V gave up 2 bases and J gave up 4 bases, with 15 bases separating them. This chain's CDR3 is CAWSQGVSTYEQYF. In DNA form, the CDR3 reads TGTGCCTGGAGTCAAGGGGTTTCCACGTACGAGCAGTACTTC.

V gene TRBV7-9 combines with J gene TRBJ2-2, with D uncertain. V was clipped by 1 base and J by 1 base, with 7 bases between them. This CDR3 is built from 15 residues. From germline, CDR1 is SEHNR and CDR2 FQNEAQ (reference sequence). The CDR3, as DNA: TGTGCCAGCAGCTTAGGGGAAGTGAACACCGGGGAGCTGTTTTTT. This encodes CASSLGEVNTGELFF.

The chain employs TRBV5-4 and TRBJ1-1; D is ambiguous. The germline V and J ends were trimmed by 0 bases and 1 base, with 10 bases remaining between them. In germline, CDR1 is SGHNT, CDR2 YYREEE (reference sequence). There are 15 residues in the CDR3. The CDR3 region is CASSLGVSRNTEAFF. As DNA, the CDR3 is TGTGCCAGCAGCTTGGGGGTTTCCAGGAACACTGAAGCTTTCTTT.